This T cell receptor (beta chain) stems from a study of blood T cells in healthy people across ages. Study as a whole: In model experiments, template switching was able to capture about one barcoded beta molecule for every two T cells that were present. Study-level results: Possibly, changes in expanded clonotypes were confounded because donor CMV status was unknown. Age brought a roughly linear fall in TCR beta diversity measured per million T cells.

Next came a second PCR, run for roughly 6 to 11 cycles, which used a sample-barcoded 5' primer along with a J-beta primer mix. TCRdb analysed the 5' RACE reads with MiXCR anew, one entry per CDR3 protein. The data contain some 900,000 distinct CDR3 sequences, about 48% of them seen just once; the ten biggest clones take up 10% to 15%. Researchers report isolating at least 6.5 million PBMCs per sample. The length of the CDR3 is 14 residues. Trimming at V came to 8 bases and at J to 6 bases, leaving 10 bases not matched to a gene. Looked up from germline, CDR1 is DFQATT and CDR2 is SNEGSKA (reference sequence). Remarks on this clonotype: Its cognate antigen is unknown.

Material: blood. The chain joins TRBV20-1 to TRBJ2-1, with TRBD1 identical over 10 bases. The sequence was obtained from a man in his thirties or forties in good health. The CDR3 nucleotides are TGCAGTACCTTAACCGGGACAGGGGTCAATGAGCAGTTCTTC. Amino acids: CSTLTGTGVNEQFF.